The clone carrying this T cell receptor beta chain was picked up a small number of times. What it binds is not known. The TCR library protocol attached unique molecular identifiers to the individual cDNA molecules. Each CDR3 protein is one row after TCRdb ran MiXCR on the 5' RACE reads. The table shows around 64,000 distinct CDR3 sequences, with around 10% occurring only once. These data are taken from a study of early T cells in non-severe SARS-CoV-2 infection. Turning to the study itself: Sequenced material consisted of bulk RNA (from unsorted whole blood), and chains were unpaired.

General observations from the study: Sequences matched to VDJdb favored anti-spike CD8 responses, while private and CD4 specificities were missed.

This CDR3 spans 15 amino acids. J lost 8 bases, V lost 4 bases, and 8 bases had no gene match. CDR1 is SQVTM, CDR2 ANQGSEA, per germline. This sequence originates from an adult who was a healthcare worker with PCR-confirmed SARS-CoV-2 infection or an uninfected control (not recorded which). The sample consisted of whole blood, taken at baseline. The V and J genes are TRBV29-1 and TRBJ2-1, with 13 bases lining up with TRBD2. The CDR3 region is CSVARGLAGVDEQFF. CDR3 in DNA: TGCAGCGTTGCACGCGGACTAGCGGGAGTAGATGAGCAGTTCTTC.